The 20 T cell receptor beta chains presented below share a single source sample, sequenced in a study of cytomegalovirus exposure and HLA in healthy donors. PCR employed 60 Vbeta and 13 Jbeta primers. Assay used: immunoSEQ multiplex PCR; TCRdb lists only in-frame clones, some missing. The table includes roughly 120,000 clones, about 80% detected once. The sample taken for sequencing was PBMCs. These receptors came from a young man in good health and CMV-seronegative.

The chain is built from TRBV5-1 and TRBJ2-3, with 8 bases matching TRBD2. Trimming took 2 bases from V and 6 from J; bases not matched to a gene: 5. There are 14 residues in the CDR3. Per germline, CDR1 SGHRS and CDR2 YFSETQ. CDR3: CASSLAGVRDTQYF. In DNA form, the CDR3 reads TGCGCCAGCAGCTTAGCGGGAGTAAGGGATACGCAGTATTTT.

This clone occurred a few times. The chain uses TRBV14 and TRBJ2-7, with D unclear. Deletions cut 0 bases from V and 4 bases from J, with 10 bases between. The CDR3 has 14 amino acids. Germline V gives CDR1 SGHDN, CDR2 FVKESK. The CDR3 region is CASSQDLTAYEQYF. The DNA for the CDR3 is TGTGCCAGCAGCCAAGATCTAACAGCATACGAGCAGTACTTC.

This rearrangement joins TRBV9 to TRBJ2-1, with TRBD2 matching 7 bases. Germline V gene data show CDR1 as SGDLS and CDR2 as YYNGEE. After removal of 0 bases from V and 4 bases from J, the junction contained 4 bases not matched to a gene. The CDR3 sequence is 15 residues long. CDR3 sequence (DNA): TGTGCCAGCAGCGTAGAAGCGGGATCATACAATGAGCAGTTCTTC. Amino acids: CASSVEAGSYNEQFF.

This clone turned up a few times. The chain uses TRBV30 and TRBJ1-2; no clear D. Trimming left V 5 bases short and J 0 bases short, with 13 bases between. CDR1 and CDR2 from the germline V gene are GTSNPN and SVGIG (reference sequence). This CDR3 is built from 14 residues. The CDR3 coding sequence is TGTGCCTGGGACTCCCGGGAAGCTAACTATGGCTACACCTTC. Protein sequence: CAWDSREANYGYTF.

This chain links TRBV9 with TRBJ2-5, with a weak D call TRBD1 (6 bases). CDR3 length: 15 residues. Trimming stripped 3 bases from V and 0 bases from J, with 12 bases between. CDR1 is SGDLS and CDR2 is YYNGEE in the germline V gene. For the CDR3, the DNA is TGTGCCAGCAGCGGTGGGGGCGGTAACCAAGAGACCCAGTACTTC. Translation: CASSGGGGNQETQYF.

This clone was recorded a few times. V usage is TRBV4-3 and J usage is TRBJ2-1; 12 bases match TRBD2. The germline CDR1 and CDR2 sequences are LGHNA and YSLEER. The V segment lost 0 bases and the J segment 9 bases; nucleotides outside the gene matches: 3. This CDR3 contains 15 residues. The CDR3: CASSQDQLAGGEQFF. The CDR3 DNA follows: TGCGCCAGCAGCCAAGATCAACTAGCGGGAGGTGAGCAGTTCTTC.

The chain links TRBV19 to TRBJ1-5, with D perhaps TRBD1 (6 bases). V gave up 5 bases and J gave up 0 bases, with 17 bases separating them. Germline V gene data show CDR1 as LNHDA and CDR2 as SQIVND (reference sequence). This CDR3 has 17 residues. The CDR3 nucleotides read TGTGCCAGTAGTTCGTGGAGGGGGGGGAATAGCAATCAGCCCCAGCATTTT. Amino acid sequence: CASSSWRGGNSNQPQHF. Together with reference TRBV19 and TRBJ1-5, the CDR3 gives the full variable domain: DGGITQSPKYLFRKEGQNVTLSCEQNLNHDAMYWYRQDPGQGLRLIYYSQIVNDFQKGDIAEGYSVSREKKESFPLTVTSAQKNPTAFYLCASSSWRGGNSNQPQHFGDGTRLSIL.

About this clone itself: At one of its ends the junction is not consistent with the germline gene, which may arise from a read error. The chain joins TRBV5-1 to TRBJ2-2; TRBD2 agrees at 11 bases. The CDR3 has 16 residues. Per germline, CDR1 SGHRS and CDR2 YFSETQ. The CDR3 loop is CASRNPGLAETGGLFF. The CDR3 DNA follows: TGCGCCAGCAGAAACCCGGGACTAGCGGAAACCGGGGGGCTGTTTTTT.

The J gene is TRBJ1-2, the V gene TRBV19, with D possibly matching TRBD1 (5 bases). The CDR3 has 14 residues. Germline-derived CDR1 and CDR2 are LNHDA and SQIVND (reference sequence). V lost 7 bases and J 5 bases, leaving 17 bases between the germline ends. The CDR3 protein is CASIDPIGGYGYTF. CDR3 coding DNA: TGTGCCAGTATCGACCCCATCGGGGGATATGGCTACACCTTC.

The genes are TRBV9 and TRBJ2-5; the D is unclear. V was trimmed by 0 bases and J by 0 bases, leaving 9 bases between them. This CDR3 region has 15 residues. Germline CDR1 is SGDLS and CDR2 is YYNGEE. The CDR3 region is CASSVGPLYQETQYF. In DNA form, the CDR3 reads TGTGCCAGCAGCGTAGGGCCATTGTACCAAGAGACCCAGTACTTC.

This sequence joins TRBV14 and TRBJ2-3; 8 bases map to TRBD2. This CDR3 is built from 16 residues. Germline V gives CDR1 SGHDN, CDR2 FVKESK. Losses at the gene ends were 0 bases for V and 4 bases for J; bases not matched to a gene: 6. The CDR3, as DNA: TGTGCCAGCAGCCAAGATTTAGGAGCGGGAGCAGATACGCAGTATTTT. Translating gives CASSQDLGAGADTQYF.

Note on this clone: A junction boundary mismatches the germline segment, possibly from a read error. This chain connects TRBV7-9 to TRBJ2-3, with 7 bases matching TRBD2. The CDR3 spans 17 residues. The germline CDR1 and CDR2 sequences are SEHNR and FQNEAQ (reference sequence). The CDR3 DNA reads TGTTCCAGCAGCTTAGGCCTTGGGGGGGGGATCACAGATACGCAGTATTTT. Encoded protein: CSSSLGLGGGITDTQYF.

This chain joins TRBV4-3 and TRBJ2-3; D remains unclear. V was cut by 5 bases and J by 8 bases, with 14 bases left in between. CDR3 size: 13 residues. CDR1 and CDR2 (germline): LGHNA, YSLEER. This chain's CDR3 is CASSAASDVTQYF. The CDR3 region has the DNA TGCGCCAGCAGCGCGGCTTCAGATGTTACGCAGTATTTT.

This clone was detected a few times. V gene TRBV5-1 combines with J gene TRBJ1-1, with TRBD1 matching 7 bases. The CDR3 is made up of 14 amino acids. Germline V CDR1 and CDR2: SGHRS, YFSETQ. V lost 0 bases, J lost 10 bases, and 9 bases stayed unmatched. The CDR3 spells CASSLGDRGRGAFF. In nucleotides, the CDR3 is TGCGCCAGCAGCTTGGGGGACAGAGGACGCGGAGCTTTCTTT.

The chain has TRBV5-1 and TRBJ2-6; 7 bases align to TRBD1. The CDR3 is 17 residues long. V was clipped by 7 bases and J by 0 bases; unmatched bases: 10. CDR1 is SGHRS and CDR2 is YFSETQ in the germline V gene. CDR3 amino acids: CASAPGTAPSGANVLTF. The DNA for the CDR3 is TGCGCCAGCGCCCCCGGGACAGCCCCCTCTGGGGCCAACGTCCTGACTTTC. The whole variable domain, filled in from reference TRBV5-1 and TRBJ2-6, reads KAGVTQTPRYLIKTRGQQVTLSCSPISGHRSVSWYQQTPGQGLQFLFEYFSETQRNKGNFPGRFSGRQFSNSRSEMNVSTLELGDSALYLCASAPGTAPSGANVLTFGAGSRLTVL.

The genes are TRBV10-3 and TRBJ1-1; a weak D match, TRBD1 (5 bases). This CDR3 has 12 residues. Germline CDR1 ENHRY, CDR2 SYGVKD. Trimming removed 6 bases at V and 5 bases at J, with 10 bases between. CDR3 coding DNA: TGTGCCATCAGAGAGCAGGGTACTGAAGCTTTCTTT. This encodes CAIREQGTEAFF.

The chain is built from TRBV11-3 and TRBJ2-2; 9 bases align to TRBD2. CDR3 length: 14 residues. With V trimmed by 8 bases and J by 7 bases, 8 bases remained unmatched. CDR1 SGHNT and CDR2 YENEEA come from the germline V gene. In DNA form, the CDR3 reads TGTGCCAGCGGGGCTAGCGGGATTGACGGGGAGCTGTTTTTT. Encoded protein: CASGASGIDGELFF.

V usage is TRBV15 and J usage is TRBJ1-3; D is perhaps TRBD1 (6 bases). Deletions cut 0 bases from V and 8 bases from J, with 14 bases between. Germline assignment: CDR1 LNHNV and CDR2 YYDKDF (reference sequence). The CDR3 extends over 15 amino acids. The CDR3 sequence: CATSRDFGGQDTIYF. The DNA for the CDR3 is TGTGCCACCAGCAGAGATTTCGGGGGGCAAGACACCATATATTTT.

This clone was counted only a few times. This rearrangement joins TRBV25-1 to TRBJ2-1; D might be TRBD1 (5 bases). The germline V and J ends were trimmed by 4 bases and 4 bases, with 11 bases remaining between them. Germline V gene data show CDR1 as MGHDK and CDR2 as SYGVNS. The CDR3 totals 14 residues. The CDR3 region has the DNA TGTGCCAGCAGTGGGCAGGGTCCGTACAATGAGCAGTTCTTC. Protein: CASSGQGPYNEQFF.

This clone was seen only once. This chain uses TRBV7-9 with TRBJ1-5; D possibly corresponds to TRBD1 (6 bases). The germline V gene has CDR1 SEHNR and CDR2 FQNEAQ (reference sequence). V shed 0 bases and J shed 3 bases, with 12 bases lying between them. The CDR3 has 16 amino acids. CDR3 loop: CASSLAVQGDNQPQHF. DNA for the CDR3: TGTGCCAGCAGCTTAGCGGTACAGGGAGACAATCAGCCCCAGCATTTT.